Presented here are 4 T cell receptor beta chains from one specimen sequenced in a study of brain T cells in children with intractable seizures (dated by TCRdb to the early 2020s). The sample's time point, from its label and the paper: blood from clinic visit 5 months post-surgery; TSC patient then seizure free. Receptor libraries were prepared by the immunoSEQ multiplex PCR assay. TCRdb retrieved this table from immuneACCESS and kept in-frame rearrangements only. Not all clones are present; in checked studies, unresolved V genes account for under half, and no reason is known for the remainder. The sample table contains about 340,000 clones; only one count was recorded for more than 85% of them. Of the sample, 5.5% to 6% is held by the ten largest clones. The sequencing here drew on peripheral blood, taken less than 6 months after surgery. The receptors shown here come from a boy under two years old with tuberous sclerosis and intractable seizures.

This clone was seen only a few times. The V and J genes are TRBV5-4 and TRBJ1-2; D possibly corresponds to TRBD1 (5 bases). This CDR3 comprises 14 residues. Germline lookup yields CDR1 SGHNT and CDR2 YYREEE (reference sequence). The ends were cut back, 1 base at V and 8 bases at J, with 15 bases in the middle. The CDR3, as DNA: TGTGCCAGCAGCTTGATGGAGGGGCCGGAGGGCTACACCTTC. Its protein is CASSLMEGPEGYTF.

V and J are TRBV28 and TRBJ1-2; D uncertain. Germline CDR1 is MDHEN and CDR2 is SYDVKM. The V gene lost 8 bases and the J gene lost 8 bases, with 12 bases spanning the gap. The CDR3 loop spans 11 amino acids. The CDR3 loop is CASLYGAGYTF. The CDR3 DNA reads as TGTGCCAGCCTTTACGGAGCCGGCTACACCTTC.

The genes are TRBV25-1 and TRBJ1-1, with 8 bases identical to TRBD1. CDR1 MGHDK and CDR2 SYGVNS come from the germline V gene. The CDR3 is 14 residues long. Trimming took 2 bases from V and 5 from J; bases not matched to a gene: 4. DNA for the CDR3: TGTGCCAGCAGTGAACAGGGGGCGCGAACTGAAGCTTTCTTT. Protein sequence: CASSEQGARTEAFF.

This chain links TRBV19 with TRBJ1-1; possible D gene TRBD1, 5 bases. CDR1 and CDR2 (germline): LNHDA, SQIVND (reference sequence). The V gene lost 7 bases and the J gene lost 0 bases, with 9 bases spanning the gap. The CDR3 has 13 residues. This CDR3 reads CASIPDMNTEAFF. The DNA of the CDR3 is TGTGCCAGTATTCCGGACATGAACACTGAAGCTTTCTTT.